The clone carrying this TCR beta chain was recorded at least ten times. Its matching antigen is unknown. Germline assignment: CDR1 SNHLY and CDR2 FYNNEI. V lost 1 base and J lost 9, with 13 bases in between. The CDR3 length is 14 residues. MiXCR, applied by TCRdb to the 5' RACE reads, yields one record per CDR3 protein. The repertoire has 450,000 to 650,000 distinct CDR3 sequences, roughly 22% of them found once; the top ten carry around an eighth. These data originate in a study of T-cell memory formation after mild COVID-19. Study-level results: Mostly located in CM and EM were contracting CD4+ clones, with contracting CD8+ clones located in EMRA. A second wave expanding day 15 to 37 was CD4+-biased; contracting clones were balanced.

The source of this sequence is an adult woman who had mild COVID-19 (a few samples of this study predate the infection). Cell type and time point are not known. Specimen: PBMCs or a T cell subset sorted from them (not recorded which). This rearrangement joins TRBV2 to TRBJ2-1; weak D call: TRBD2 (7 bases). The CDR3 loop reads CASSEVGGPVEQFF. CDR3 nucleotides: TGTGCCAGCAGTGAAGTGGGGGGGCCGGTTGAGCAGTTCTTC.